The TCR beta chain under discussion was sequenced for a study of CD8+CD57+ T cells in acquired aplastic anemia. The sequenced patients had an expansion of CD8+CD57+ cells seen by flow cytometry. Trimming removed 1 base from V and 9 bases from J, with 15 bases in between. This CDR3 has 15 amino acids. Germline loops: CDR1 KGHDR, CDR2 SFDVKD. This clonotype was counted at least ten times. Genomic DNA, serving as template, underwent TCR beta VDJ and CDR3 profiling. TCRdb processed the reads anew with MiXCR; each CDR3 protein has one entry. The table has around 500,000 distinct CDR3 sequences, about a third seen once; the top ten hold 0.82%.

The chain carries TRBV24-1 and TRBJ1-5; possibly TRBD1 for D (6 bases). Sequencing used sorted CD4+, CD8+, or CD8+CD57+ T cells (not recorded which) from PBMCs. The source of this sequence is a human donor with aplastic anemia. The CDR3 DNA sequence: TGTGCCACCAGTGATTTATTGGGGGGGCCGGGGCCCCAGCATTTT. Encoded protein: CATSDLLGGPGPQHF.